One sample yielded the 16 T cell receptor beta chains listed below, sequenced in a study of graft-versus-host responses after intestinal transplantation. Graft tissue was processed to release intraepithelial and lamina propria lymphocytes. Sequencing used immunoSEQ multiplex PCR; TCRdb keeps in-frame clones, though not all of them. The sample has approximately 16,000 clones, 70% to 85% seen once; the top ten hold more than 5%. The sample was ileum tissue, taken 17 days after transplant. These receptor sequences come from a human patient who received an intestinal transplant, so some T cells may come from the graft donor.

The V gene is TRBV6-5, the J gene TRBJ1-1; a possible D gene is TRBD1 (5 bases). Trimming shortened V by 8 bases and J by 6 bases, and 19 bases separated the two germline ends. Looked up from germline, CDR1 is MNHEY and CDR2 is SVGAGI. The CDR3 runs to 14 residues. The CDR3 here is CASSPGGSLAEAFF. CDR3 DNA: TGTGCCAGCTCCCCGGGGGGGTCGCTGGCTGAAGCTTTCTTT.

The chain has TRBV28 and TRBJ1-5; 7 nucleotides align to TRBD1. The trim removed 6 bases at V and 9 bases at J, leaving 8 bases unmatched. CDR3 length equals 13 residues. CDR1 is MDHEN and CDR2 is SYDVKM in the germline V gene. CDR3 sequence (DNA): TGTGCCAGCAGAAGGACAGGCGTGGGGCCCCAGCATTTT. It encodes CASRRTGVGPQHF.

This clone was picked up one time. In nucleotides, the CDR3 is TGTGCCAGCAGCTTGGGGGCAGGCGATTACACCATATATTTT. It yields the protein CASSLGAGDYTIYF. The chain couples TRBV5-5 to TRBJ1-3; no clear D. V dropped 0 bases and J dropped 8 bases, with 12 bases sitting between them. Germline V gene sequence: CDR1 SGHKS, CDR2 YYEKEE (reference sequence). This CDR3 spans 14 amino acids.

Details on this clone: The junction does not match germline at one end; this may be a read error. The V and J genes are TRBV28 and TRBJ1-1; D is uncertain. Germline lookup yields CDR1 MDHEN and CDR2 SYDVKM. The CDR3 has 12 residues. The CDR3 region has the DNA TGTGCCAGCAGTTTGAGGGTTTCTGGCATTACCTTT. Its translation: CASSLRVSGITF.

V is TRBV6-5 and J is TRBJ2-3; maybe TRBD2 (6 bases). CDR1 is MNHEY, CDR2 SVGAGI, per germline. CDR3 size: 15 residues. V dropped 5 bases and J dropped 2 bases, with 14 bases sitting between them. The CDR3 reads CASSGASELTDTQYF. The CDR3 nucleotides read TGTGCCAGCAGTGGGGCTAGCGAACTCACAGATACGCAGTATTTT.

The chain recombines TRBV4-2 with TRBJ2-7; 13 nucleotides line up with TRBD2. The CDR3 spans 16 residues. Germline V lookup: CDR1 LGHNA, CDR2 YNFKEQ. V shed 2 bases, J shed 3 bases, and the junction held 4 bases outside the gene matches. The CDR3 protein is CASSQPRTSGSYEQYF. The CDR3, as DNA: TGTGCCAGCAGCCAACCTCGGACTAGCGGGAGCTACGAGCAGTACTTC.

CDR3 protein: CASSIGNSGNTIYF. The CDR3 DNA is TGTGCCAGCAGTATCGGTAACTCTGGAAACACCATATATTTT. This chain connects TRBV6-6 to TRBJ1-3, with unresolved D. The CDR3 has 14 residues. The V end was cut by 5 bases, the J end by 0 bases, with 8 bases between. Germline V gene sequence: CDR1 MNHNY, CDR2 SVGAGI (reference sequence).

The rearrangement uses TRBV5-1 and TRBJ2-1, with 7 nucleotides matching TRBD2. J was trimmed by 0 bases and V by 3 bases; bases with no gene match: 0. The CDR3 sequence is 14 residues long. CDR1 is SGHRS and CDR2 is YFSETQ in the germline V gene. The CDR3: CASSSGGSYNEQFF. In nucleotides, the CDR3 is TGCGCCAGCAGCTCGGGGGGCTCCTACAATGAGCAGTTCTTC.

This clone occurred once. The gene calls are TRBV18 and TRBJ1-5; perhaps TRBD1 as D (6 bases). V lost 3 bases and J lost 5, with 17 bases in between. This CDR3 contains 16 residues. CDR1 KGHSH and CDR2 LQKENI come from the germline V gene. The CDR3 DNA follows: TGTGCCAGCTCACCTGATGAGGGGGGTGGGGATCAGCCCCAGCATTTT. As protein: CASSPDEGGGDQPQHF.

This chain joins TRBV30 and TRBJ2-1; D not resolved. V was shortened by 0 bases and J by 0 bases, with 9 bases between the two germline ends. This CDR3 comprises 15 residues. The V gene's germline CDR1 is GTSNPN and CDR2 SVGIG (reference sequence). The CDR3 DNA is TGTGCCTGGAGTGTACCTTGGGTCTCCTACAATGAGCAGTTCTTC. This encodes CAWSVPWVSYNEQFF.

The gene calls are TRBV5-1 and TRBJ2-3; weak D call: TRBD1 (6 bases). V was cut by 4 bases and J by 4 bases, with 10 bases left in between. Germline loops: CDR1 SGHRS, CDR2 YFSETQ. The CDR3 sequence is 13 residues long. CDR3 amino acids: CASSVEGADTQYF. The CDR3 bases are TGCGCCAGCAGCGTTGAGGGGGCAGATACGCAGTATTTT.

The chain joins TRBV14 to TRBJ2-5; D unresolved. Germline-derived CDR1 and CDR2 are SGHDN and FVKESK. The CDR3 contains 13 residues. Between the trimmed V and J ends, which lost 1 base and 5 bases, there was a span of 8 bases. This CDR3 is CASSQASRETQYF. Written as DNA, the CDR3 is TGTGCCAGCAGCCAAGCATCGCGGGAGACCCAGTACTTC. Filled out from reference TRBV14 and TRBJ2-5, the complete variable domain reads EAGVTQFPSHSVIEKGQTVTLRCDPISGHDNLYWYRRVMGKEIKFLLHFVKESKQDESGMPNNRFLAERTGGTYSTLKVQPAELEDSGVYFCASSQASRETQYFGPGTRLLVL.

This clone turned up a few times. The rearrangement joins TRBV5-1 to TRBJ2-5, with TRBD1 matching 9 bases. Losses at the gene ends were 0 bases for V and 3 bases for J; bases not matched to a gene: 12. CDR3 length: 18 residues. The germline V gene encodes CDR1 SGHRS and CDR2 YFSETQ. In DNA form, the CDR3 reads TGCGCCAGCAGCTTGGCCTCGATGGGACAGGGTATGGAAGAGACCCAGTACTTC. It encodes CASSLASMGQGMEETQYF.

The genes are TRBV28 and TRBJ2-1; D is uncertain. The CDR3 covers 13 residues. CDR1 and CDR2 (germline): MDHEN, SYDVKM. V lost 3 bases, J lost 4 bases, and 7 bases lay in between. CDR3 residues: CASSFFWYNEQFF. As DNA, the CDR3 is TGTGCCAGCAGTTTTTTCTGGTACAATGAGCAGTTCTTC. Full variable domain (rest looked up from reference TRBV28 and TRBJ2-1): DVKVTQSSRYLVKRTGEKVFLECVQDMDHENMFWYRQDPGLGLRLIYFSYDVKMKEKGDIPEGYSVSREKKERFSLILESASTNQTSMYLCASSFFWYNEQFFGPGTRLTVL.

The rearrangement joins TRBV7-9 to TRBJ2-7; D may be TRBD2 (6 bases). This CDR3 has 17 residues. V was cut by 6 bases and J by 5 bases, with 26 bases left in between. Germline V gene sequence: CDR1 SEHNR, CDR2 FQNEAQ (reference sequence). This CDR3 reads CASSPRGGEILADEQYF. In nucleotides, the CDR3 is TGTGCCAGCAGTCCTAGGGGCGGGGAGATCCTGGCTGACGAGCAGTACTTC.

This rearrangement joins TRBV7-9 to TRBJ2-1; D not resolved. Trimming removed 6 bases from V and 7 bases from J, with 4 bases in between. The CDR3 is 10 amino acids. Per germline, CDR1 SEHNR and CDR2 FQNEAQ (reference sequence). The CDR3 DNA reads TGTGCCAGCAGAGGGAATGAGCAGTTCTTC. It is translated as CASRGNEQFF.